This is a list of T cell receptor beta chains from one sample in a study of T cell changes during pregnancy in multiple sclerosis. Assay used: immunoSEQ multiplex PCR; TCRdb lists only in-frame clones, some missing. The sample records 50,000 to 70,000 clones, roughly 92% being singletons. The sample was peripheral blood, taken in the second trimester of pregnancy. The receptor set was obtained from a female donor with multiple sclerosis, enrolled in a pregnancy study. Each CDR3 is given with its conserved first and last residue. The order of the fields is CDR3 length, V gene, J gene, D gene, clone size, CDR3 protein, CDR3 DNA. A D gene is named only where the DNA matches it firmly. Clone size appears in some rows only: once, few, many, or a class for an expanded clone.

>17|TRBV5-1|TRBJ2-1|TRBD2|.
CASSLEASGHSYNEQFF
TGCGCCAGCAGCTTGGAGGCTAGCGGACACTCCTACAATGAGCAGTTCTTC
>16|TRBV10-1|TRBJ2-1|TRBD2|.
CASSDGTSGSGDEQFF
TGCGCCAGCAGTGACGGGACTAGCGGGAGTGGGGATGAGCAGTTCTTC
>15|TRBV30|TRBJ2-7|.|once
CAWSSTGTSSYEQYF
TGTGCCTGGTCATCGACAGGTACCAGCTCCTACGAGCAGTACTTC
>11|TRBV6-1|TRBJ1-2|.|.
CASRGGSGYTF
TGTGCCAGCAGGGGGGGTTCTGGCTACACCTTC
>14|TRBV28|TRBJ2-7|.|once
CASSFTGGDYEQYF
TGTGCCAGCAGTTTCACAGGGGGGGACTACGAGCAGTACTTC
>17|TRBV7-2|TRBJ2-4|.|.
CASSPSGEIGTKNIQYF
TGTGCCAGCAGCCCCTCGGGGGAGATTGGAACCAAAAACATTCAGTACTTC
>16|TRBV4-3|TRBJ2-1|.|.
CASSQESGEPYNEQFF
TGCGCCAGCAGCCAAGAATCGGGAGAGCCCTACAATGAGCAGTTCTTC
>16|TRBV7-9|TRBJ2-2|TRBD2|.
CASSFSGPADTGELFF
TGTGCCAGCAGCTTTAGCGGGCCAGCGGACACCGGGGAGCTGTTTTTT
>15|TRBV18|TRBJ1-2|TRBD1|.
CASSPGQFNNYGYTF
TGTGCCAGCTCACCGGGACAGTTTAATAACTATGGCTACACCTTC
>14|TRBV18|TRBJ2-2|.|.
CASSPDRNTGELFF
TGTGCCAGCTCCCCCGACAGGAACACCGGGGAGCTGTTTTTT
>14|TRBV28|TRBJ2-4|TRBD2|.
CASSGSGAKNIQYF
TGTGCCAGCAGTGGTAGCGGGGCCAAAAACATTCAGTACTTC
>15|TRBV4-1|TRBJ2-5|TRBD2|.
CASSRPGLASQTQYF
TGCGCCAGCAGCCGCCCGGGACTAGCATCACAGACCCAGTACTTC
>12|TRBV2|TRBJ2-7|.|.
CASSEARGEQYF
TGTGCCAGCAGTGAAGCGAGGGGGGAGCAGTACTTC
>16|TRBV18|TRBJ2-1|TRBD2|.
CASSPLYSGSGDEQFF
TGTGCCAGCTCACCGCTATATAGCGGGAGTGGTGATGAGCAGTTCTTC
>15|TRBV7-2|TRBJ2-7|TRBD2|once
CASSFRLAGPYEQYF
TGTGCCAGCAGCTTTAGACTAGCGGGACCCTACGAGCAGTACTTC
>16|TRBV21-1|TRBJ2-7|.|.
CASSKSQPGIVYEQYF
TGTGCCAGCAGCAAATCCCAGCCCGGGATAGTCTACGAGCAGTACTTC
>13|TRBV7-8|TRBJ1-2|.|once
CASSLELNYGYTF
TGTGCCAGCAGCCTCGAGTTAAACTATGGCTACACCTTC
>13|TRBV6-4|TRBJ2-7|.|once
CASSATVWSEQYF
TGTGCCAGCAGTGCAACGGTGTGGAGCGAGCAGTACTTC
>14|TRBV7-9|TRBJ2-1|TRBD2|once
CASRLLAEDNEQFF
TGTGCCAGCAGGCTACTAGCGGAGGACAATGAGCAGTTCTTC
>14|TRBV7-6|TRBJ2-5|TRBD2|.
CASSWGLAEETQYF
TGTGCCAGCAGCTGGGGACTAGCGGAAGAGACCCAGTACTTC
>15|TRBV25-1|TRBJ2-2|.|.
CASSEHNRDAGELFF
TGTGCCAGCAGTGAACACAACAGGGACGCCGGGGAGCTGTTTTTT
>14|TRBV13|TRBJ2-1|.|.
CASSSRTLGDEQFF
TGTGCCAGCAGCTCGAGGACCCTCGGGGATGAGCAGTTCTTC
>13|TRBV28|TRBJ2-5|.|.
CASSASAQETQYF
TGTGCCAGCAGTGCTAGCGCCCAAGAGACCCAGTACTTC